The rows below give T cell receptor beta chains drawn from one sample of a study of persistence of HIV-infected CD4 T cells. Libraries were prepared by immunoSEQ multiplex PCR; TCRdb keeps only in-frame clonotypes and omits some of them. The sample comprises approximately 31,000 clones, 65% to 90% of which are singletons, and 0.7% to 0.95% rests with the top ten. For these receptors, no antigen is known. Sequencing was performed on CD4+ T cells sorted from PBMCs after approximately 20-hour stimulation, taken from a patient who received antiretroviral therapy. The receptors here all came from an adult man with HIV who was CMV-seropositive. CDR3s leave out the opening cysteine and the closing phenylalanine or tryptophan.

CDR3,V
ASSSISGGRYGYT,TRBV19
ASGRTSENNEQF,TRBV12-5
ASSPASRGSNIQY,TRBV7-8
ASSQEPRGNEQF,TRBV4-3
ASSPDRRNEKLF,TRBV6-6
ASSLTSVNYGYT,TRBV28
ATSRDGEQF,TRBV15
ASSLPDGSPLH,TRBV5-4
ASIQGTIY,TRBV6-5
ASSYSMTRTVMNTEAF,TRBV6-2/TRBV6-3
ASSLQGWQETQY,TRBV3-1/TRBV3-2
ASSQDGYYEQY,TRBV4-3
ASSPPVDTQY,TRBV18
ASSEGGRLHYGYT,TRBV2
ASRAGQGVWGEQY,TRBV5-4
ASSLATGMSPLH,TRBV7-9
ASSQSARGIQPQH,TRBV23-1
ASSPRLSLSYEQY,TRBV5-6
ASSTQGGGELF,TRBV19
ASSQEGQGGEKLF,TRBV7-9
ASSPPEVRNEKLF,TRBV18
ASKRGPGGETQY,TRBV6-5